This T cell receptor beta chain was sequenced during a study of cytomegalovirus exposure and HLA in healthy donors. Study-level findings and limits: One variant, a missense change in DCLRE1C, was linked in a later analysis to TCR beta V- and J-gene trimming. It was reported that TCR beta sequences correctly inferred the HLA-A and HLA-B alleles for most subjects. The study listed roughly 160 cytomegalovirus-associated TCR beta chains. Being indistinguishable, some V segments were excluded, TRBV6-2 and TRBV6-3 among them.

Remarks on this clone: Its specificity is not known. The junction does not match germline at one end; this may be a read error.

The CDR3 runs 14 residues. In germline, CDR1 is SGHNT, CDR2 YYREEE (reference sequence). 13 Jbeta primers and 60 Vbeta primers were used for the PCR. Measured with immunoSEQ multiplex PCR; TCRdb has only the in-frame clones, and not every one. The repertoire holds some 140,000 clones, with 65% to 75% as singletons. The receptor was isolated from a man in his thirties or forties in good health and CMV-seronegative. Material: PBMCs. V gene TRBV5-4 combines with J gene TRBJ2-5; D is possibly TRBD2 (6 bases). The CDR3 sequence is CASSSRDLGEECNF. The CDR3 region has the DNA TGTGCCAGCAGCTCCCGGGACTTAGGGGAAGAGTGTAACTTC.